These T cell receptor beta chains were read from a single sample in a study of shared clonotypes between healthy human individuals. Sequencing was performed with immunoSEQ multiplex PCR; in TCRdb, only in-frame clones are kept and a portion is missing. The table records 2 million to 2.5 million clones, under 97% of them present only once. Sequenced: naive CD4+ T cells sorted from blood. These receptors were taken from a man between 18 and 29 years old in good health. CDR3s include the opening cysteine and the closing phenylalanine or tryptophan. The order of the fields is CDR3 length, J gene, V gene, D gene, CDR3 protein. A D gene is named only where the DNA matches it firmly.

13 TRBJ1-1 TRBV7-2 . CASSFIGNTEAFF
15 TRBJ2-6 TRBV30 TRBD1 CAWTRGGSGANVLTF
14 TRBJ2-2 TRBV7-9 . CASWSSRLTGELFF
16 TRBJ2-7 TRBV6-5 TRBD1 CASSYGGTGVTYEQYF
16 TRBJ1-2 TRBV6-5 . CASSYGGTSGANGYTF
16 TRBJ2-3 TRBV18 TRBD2 CASSPSGAGGADTQYF
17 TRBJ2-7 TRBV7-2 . CASSFKIGGLPSYEQYF
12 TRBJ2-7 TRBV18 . CASSQSAYEQYF
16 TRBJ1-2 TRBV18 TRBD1 CASSLYPGTGVFGYTF
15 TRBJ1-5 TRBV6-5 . CASSYSSGSRQPQHF
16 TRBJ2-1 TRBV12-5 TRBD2 CASGPLAVSSYNEQFF
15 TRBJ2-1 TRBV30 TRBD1 CAWTIQGTSYNEQFF
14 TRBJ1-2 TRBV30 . CAWTPGARGYGYTF
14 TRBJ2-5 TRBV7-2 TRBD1 CASRPGQFQETQYF
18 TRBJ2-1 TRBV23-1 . CASSQSVLTESSYNEQFF
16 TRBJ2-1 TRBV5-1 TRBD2 CASSPRPSGGDNEQFF
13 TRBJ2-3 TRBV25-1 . CASSESRTNRQYF
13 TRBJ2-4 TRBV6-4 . CASSAGVGNIQYF
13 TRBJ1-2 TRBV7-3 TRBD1 CASSSGQGGGYTF
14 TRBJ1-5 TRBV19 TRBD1 CASSIRTGGQPQHF
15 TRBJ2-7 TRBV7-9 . CASNDPQGPTYEQYF
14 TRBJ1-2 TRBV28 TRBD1 CASSQYTGGAGYTF
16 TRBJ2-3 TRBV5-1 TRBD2 CASSLGGLAGGNTQYF
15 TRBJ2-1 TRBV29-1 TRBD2 CSAEAGGRSYNEQFF
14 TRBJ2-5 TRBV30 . CAWSPRLVQETQYF
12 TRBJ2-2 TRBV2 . CASRGRTGELFF
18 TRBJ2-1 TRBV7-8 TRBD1 CASSLASPGQGARNEQFF
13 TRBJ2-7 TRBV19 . CASSIASPYEQYF
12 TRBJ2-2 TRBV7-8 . CASSLAGGELFF
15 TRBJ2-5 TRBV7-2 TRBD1 CASSPLDRGQETQYF
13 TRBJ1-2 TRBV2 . CASSSRENYGYTF
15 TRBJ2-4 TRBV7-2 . CASSPGGVAKNIQYF
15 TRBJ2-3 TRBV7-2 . CASSLIMGRTDTQYF
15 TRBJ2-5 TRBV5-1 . CASTTLGRDGGAQYF
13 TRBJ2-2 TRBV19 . CASTSGLTGELFF
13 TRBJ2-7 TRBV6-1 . CASTVDPWREQYF
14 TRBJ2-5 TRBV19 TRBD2 CASSPGLAGETQYF
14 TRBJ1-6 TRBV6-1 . CASREQDGNSPLHF
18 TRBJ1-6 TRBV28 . CASSWASVRRRGNSPLHF
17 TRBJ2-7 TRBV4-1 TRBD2 CASSRGLAGSSSYEQYF
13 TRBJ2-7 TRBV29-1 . CSVGGQGFYEQYF
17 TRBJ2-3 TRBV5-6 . CASSPSLGAGTTDTQYF
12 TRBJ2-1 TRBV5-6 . CASSLKYNEQFF
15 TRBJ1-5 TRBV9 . CASNSDGDSNQPQHF
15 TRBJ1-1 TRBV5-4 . CASSSPRQAYTEAFF
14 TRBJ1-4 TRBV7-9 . CASSSPDPGEKLFF
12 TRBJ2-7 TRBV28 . CASSDRYWEQYF